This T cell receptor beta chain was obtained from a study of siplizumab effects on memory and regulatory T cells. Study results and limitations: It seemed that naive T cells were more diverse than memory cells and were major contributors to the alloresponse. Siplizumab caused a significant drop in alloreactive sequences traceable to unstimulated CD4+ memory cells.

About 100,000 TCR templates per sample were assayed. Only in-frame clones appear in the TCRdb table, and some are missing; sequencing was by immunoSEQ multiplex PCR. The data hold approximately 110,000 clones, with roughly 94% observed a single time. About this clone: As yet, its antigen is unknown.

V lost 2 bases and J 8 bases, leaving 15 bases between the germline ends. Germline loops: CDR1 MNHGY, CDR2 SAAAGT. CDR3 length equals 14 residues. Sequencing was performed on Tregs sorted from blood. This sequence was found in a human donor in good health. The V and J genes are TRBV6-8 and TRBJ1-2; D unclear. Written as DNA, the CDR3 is TGTGCCAGCAGTTACGAACGAGAGGGAAGGGGCTACACCTTC. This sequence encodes CASSYEREGRGYTF.